Following are 30 T cell receptor beta chains from one sample sequenced in a study of cytomegalovirus exposure and HLA in healthy donors. The study ran its PCR with 60 Vbeta and 13 Jbeta primers. Measured with immunoSEQ multiplex PCR; TCRdb has only the in-frame clones, and not every one. This table holds about 190,000 clones, approximately 79% found once. The sequenced sample consisted of PBMCs. The receptors stem from a woman between 18 and 29 years old in good health and CMV-seronegative.

This clone was counted only a few times. The chain uses TRBV4-1 and TRBJ1-4; no clear D gene. V lost 8 bases and J lost 8, with 18 bases in between. Germline assignment: CDR1 MGHRA and CDR2 YSYEKL. The CDR3 loop spans 14 amino acids. The CDR3 DNA reads TGCGCCAGCGCCCTGAGCGGGCTCTACGAAAAACTGTTTTTT. It is translated as CASALSGLYEKLFF.

This clone was detected once. Within the sample, other DNA sequences also encode this same CDR3. The rearrangement joins TRBV28 to TRBJ2-7; the D is unclear. Germline values: CDR1 MDHEN, CDR2 SYDVKM. The CDR3 has 11 amino acids. Trimming took 2 bases from V and 4 from J, leaving 3 bases between them. The CDR3 DNA reads TGTGCCAGCAGTTTAGAGTACGAGCAGTACTTC. The encoded protein is CASSLEYEQYF.

This chain links TRBV19 with TRBJ2-2, with TRBD2 identical over 10 bases. This CDR3 is 16 amino acids long. The V and J ends lost 8 bases and 1 base, in that order; junction bases with no gene match: 7. Per germline, CDR1 LNHDA and CDR2 SQIVND (reference sequence). The CDR3 reads CASSRLAGLNTGELFF. CDR3 sequence (DNA): TGTGCCAGTTCCAGACTAGCGGGTTTGAACACCGGGGAGCTGTTTTTT.

The chain is built from TRBV7-9 and TRBJ2-3; 10 nucleotides match TRBD2. Germline V gene data show CDR1 as SEHNR and CDR2 as FQNEAQ (reference sequence). The CDR3 is made up of 17 amino acids. V shed 5 bases, J shed 3 bases, and the junction held 11 bases outside the gene matches. As DNA, the CDR3 is TGTGCCAGCAGCATCAGACCCCAACTAGCGGGGACAGATACGCAGTATTTT. Translating gives CASSIRPQLAGTDTQYF.

The chain uses TRBV28 and TRBJ2-7; a weak D match, TRBD1 (6 bases). This CDR3 has 14 residues. The germline CDR1 and CDR2 sequences are MDHEN and SYDVKM. V was cut by 4 bases and J by 2 bases, with 12 bases left in between. The CDR3 spells CASSWDIPTYEQYF. The CDR3 nucleotides read TGTGCCAGCAGTTGGGACATTCCAACCTACGAGCAGTACTTC.

In DNA, the CDR3 is TGTGCCAGTAGTGTTCTTGGACAGGGAGCCACTGAAGCTTTCTTT. It translates to CASSVLGQGATEAFF. This chain joins TRBV19 and TRBJ1-1; 8 bases line up with TRBD1. With 5 bases clipped from V and 4 bases from J, the junction kept 9 bases outside the gene matches. The CDR3 has 15 amino acids. Germline-derived CDR1 and CDR2 are LNHDA and SQIVND (reference sequence). The whole variable domain, filled in from reference TRBV19 and TRBJ1-1, reads DGGITQSPKYLFRKEGQNVTLSCEQNLNHDAMYWYRQDPGQGLRLIYYSQIVNDFQKGDIAEGYSVSREKKESFPLTVTSAQKNPTAFYLCASSVLGQGATEAFFGQGTRLTVV.

The V gene is TRBV18, the J gene TRBJ2-7; D unclear. The germline gives CDR1 KGHSH, CDR2 LQKENI. The CDR3 loop spans 14 amino acids. The V gene lost 4 bases and the J gene lost 0 bases, with 10 bases spanning the gap. As DNA, the CDR3 is TGTGCCAGCTCACGCCAGTCAGACTCCTACGAGCAGTACTTC. Encoded protein: CASSRQSDSYEQYF.

This clone showed up just once. Relative to the germline gene, one junction end is altered; a read error may explain this. The chain employs TRBV28 and TRBJ1-2; 7 nucleotides align to TRBD1. The germline V gene encodes CDR1 MDHEN and CDR2 SYDVKM. This CDR3 region has 12 residues. Here the CDR3 reads CATEGQNYGYAF. CDR3 in DNA: TGTGCCACCGAGGGACAGAACTATGGCTACGCCTTC.

The J gene is TRBJ2-3, the V gene TRBV29-1; 7 bases align to TRBD2. The germline V gene encodes CDR1 SQVTM and CDR2 ANQGSEA. The CDR3 is 14 amino acids. V dropped 4 bases and J dropped 2; count of bases not matched to a gene: 6. CDR3 sequence: CSVGLRLATDTQYF. CDR3 bases: TGCAGCGTTGGACTCCGACTAGCCACAGATACGCAGTATTTT.

The chain carries TRBV7-9 and TRBJ1-4; 8 bases fit TRBD1. V shed 3 bases, J shed 8 bases, and the junction held 5 bases outside the gene matches. Germline CDR1 reads SEHNR; CDR2 reads FQNEAQ (reference sequence). The CDR3 totals 14 residues. CDR3 sequence reads: CASSFGTGWEKLFF. The CDR3 DNA reads TGTGCCAGCAGCTTCGGGACAGGATGGGAAAAACTGTTTTTT.

The CDR3 loop is CASSRTGVNTEAFF. The CDR3 DNA sequence: TGTGCCAGCAGCCGGACAGGGGTGAACACTGAAGCTTTCTTT. The gene calls are TRBV14 and TRBJ1-1, with 9 nucleotides matching TRBD1. Germline V gene data show CDR1 as SGHDN and CDR2 as FVKESK. The junction had 0 bases not matched to a gene; V was cut back by 4 bases and J by 0 bases. This CDR3 spans 14 amino acids.

The rearrangement uses TRBV6-4 and TRBJ2-2; D remains unclear. V lost 4 bases, J lost 0 bases, and 6 bases lay in between. The CDR3 has 14 residues. Germline loops: CDR1 MRHNA, CDR2 SNTAGT. CDR3 coding DNA: TGTGCCAGCAGTGGCCAGGCGAACACCGGGGAGCTGTTTTTT. Its protein product is CASSGQANTGELFF.

The rearrangement links TRBV30 to TRBJ2-7, with D maybe TRBD2 (6 bases). V lost 2 bases and J 2 bases, leaving 13 bases between the germline ends. CDR3 size: 14 residues. CDR1 and CDR2 (germline): GTSNPN, SVGIG (reference sequence). CDR3 loop: CAWSHGGGPYEQYF. In nucleotides, the CDR3 is TGTGCCTGGAGTCATGGGGGAGGACCCTACGAGCAGTACTTC.

The chain uses TRBV19 and TRBJ1-1; TRBD1 is a possible D gene (6 bases). This CDR3 region has 14 residues. Trimming took off 1 base at V and 4 bases at J, with 10 bases between the two ends. Germline lookup yields CDR1 LNHDA and CDR2 SQIVND (reference sequence). This CDR3 reads CASSIGSDSTEAFF. The CDR3 DNA is TGTGCCAGTAGTATAGGGTCGGACAGCACTGAAGCTTTCTTT.

The chain carries TRBV2 and TRBJ2-7; possibly TRBD1 for D (5 bases). Germline V gene lookup returns CDR1 SNHLY and CDR2 FYNNEI. The CDR3 consists of 15 residues. V lost 2 bases and J 0 bases, leaving 11 bases between the germline ends. The DNA for the CDR3 is TGTGCCAGCAGTGAATGGACATCGAGCTCCTACGAGCAGTACTTC. As protein: CASSEWTSSSYEQYF.

V usage is TRBV28 and J usage is TRBJ2-5; 9 bases map to TRBD1. CDR3 size: 15 residues. The germline V gene encodes CDR1 MDHEN and CDR2 SYDVKM. Trimming removed 4 bases from V and 4 bases from J; junction bases left unmatched: 7. CDR3 DNA sequence: TGTGCCAGCAGTTCTGCGGGACAGGGAGGAGAGACCCAGTACTTC. Protein sequence: CASSSAGQGGETQYF.

Remarks on this clone: The junction departs from the called germline gene at one end, perhaps through a read error. The V and J genes are TRBV9 and TRBJ2-1; D is unresolved. Germline V gene sequence: CDR1 SGDLS, CDR2 YYNGEE. The CDR3 runs to 10 residues. CDR3 sequence reads: CASSVTPPVF. DNA for the CDR3: TGTGCCAGCAGCGTAACCCCCCCGGTCTTC.

This chain's CDR3 is CAWSLSTGPYEQYF. CDR3 DNA sequence: TGTGCCTGGAGTCTCAGCACAGGCCCCTACGAGCAGTACTTC. The rearrangement joins TRBV30 to TRBJ2-7; D perhaps matches TRBD1 (5 bases). The germline V gene encodes CDR1 GTSNPN and CDR2 SVGIG (reference sequence). V was trimmed by 2 bases and J by 2 bases, leaving 13 bases between them. The CDR3 loop spans 14 amino acids.

The J gene is TRBJ1-2, the V gene TRBV27; a weak D match, TRBD1 (6 bases). The germline V and J ends were trimmed by 8 bases and 8 bases, with 12 bases remaining between them. There are 11 residues in the CDR3. Germline lookup yields CDR1 MNHEY and CDR2 SMNVEV (reference sequence). This CDR3 is CASGAGVGYTF. The CDR3 coding sequence is TGTGCCAGCGGGGCAGGGGTAGGCTACACCTTC.

The chain uses TRBV19 and TRBJ1-3; D possibly corresponds to TRBD1 (6 bases). The CDR3 has 15 amino acids. V shed 3 bases and J shed 4 bases, with 13 bases lying between them. Per germline, CDR1 LNHDA and CDR2 SQIVND (reference sequence). Written as DNA, the CDR3 is TGTGCCAGTAGTATTGACAGGAAACCCGGAAACACCATATATTTT. It codes for CASSIDRKPGNTIYF.

V usage is TRBV5-6 and J usage is TRBJ2-3, with D possibly being TRBD1 (5 bases). V lost 4 bases to trimming and J lost 2 bases, with 14 bases between them. Looked up from germline, CDR1 is SGHDT and CDR2 is YYEEEE. CDR3 length: 15 residues. CDR3 sequence: CASSIGRGITDTQYF. The CDR3 region has the DNA TGTGCCAGCAGCATCGGTAGGGGTATCACAGATACGCAGTATTTT. Variable domain in full (rest from reference TRBV5-6 and TRBJ2-3): DAGVTQSPTHLIKTRGQQVTLRCSPKSGHDTVSWYQQALGQGPQFIFQYYEEEERQRGNFPDRFSGHQFPNYSSELNVNALLLGDSALYLCASSIGRGITDTQYFGPGTRLTVL.

The V and J genes are TRBV6-5 and TRBJ2-5; 8 bases are a match to TRBD2. CDR3 length: 15 residues. Looked up from germline, CDR1 is MNHEY and CDR2 is SVGAGI. V dropped 6 bases and J dropped 1; count of bases not matched to a gene: 7. CDR3 sequence: CASSLHRGGQETQYF. CDR3 nucleotides: TGTGCCAGCAGCCTCCACCGGGGGGGCCAAGAGACCCAGTACTTC.

The chain carries TRBV5-5 and TRBJ2-5, with D possibly being TRBD1 (6 bases). CDR3 length equals 14 residues. Trimming stripped 4 bases from V and 4 bases from J, with 14 bases between. CDR1 SGHKS and CDR2 YYEKEE come from the germline V gene (reference sequence). This CDR3 reads CASSPGQMTETQYF. CDR3 DNA sequence: TGTGCCAGCAGCCCTGGACAGATGACAGAGACCCAGTACTTC.

This CDR3 reads CASSLQTSGGGGQYF. The CDR3 nucleotides read TGTGCCAGCAGCTTACAAACTAGCGGGGGAGGGGGGCAGTACTTC. The chain carries TRBV7-2 and TRBJ2-7, with 11 bases lining up with TRBD2. This CDR3 spans 15 amino acids. Looked up from germline, CDR1 is SGHTA and CDR2 is FQGNSA. Losses at the gene ends were 2 bases for V and 9 bases for J; bases not matched to a gene: 9.

This clone was detected a few times. The J gene is TRBJ2-7, the V gene TRBV27; tentative D call: TRBD1 (5 bases). Trimming removed 3 bases from V and 3 bases from J, with 9 bases in between. CDR1 and CDR2 from the germline V gene are MNHEY and SMNVEV (reference sequence). The CDR3 spans 13 residues. CDR3: CASSFGAYYEQYF. The CDR3 DNA follows: TGTGCCAGCAGTTTTGGGGCGTACTACGAGCAGTACTTC.

The rearrangement links TRBV11-2 to TRBJ1-6; 7 nucleotides align to TRBD1. V lost 4 bases to trimming and J lost 10 bases; unmatched junction nucleotides: 13. Looked up from germline, CDR1 is SGHAT and CDR2 is FQNNGV. The CDR3 is 16 residues long. CDR3 in DNA: TGTGCCAGCAGCTCCGGAGACAGGGAGCTAGGCTCACCCCTCCACTTT. Translated, it gives CASSSGDRELGSPLHF.

The chain recombines TRBV4-2 with TRBJ1-5, with D perhaps matching TRBD1 (6 bases). The CDR3 is 15 residues long. CDR1 and CDR2 from the germline V gene are LGHNA and YNFKEQ. Trimming took off 1 base at V and 5 bases at J, with 12 bases between the two ends. The CDR3 reads CASSQAGDPYQPQHF. The DNA for the CDR3 is TGTGCCAGCAGCCAAGCAGGGGATCCCTATCAGCCCCAGCATTTT.

The rearrangement links TRBV28 to TRBJ2-7, with 7 bases fitting TRBD2. The V segment lost 9 bases and the J segment 3 bases; nucleotides outside the gene matches: 5. Germline CDR1 is MDHEN and CDR2 is SYDVKM. The CDR3 runs 12 residues. The CDR3 DNA follows: TGTGCCAGTTCGGGCGGGGGCTACGAGCAGTACTTC. It encodes CASSGGGYEQYF.

The chain employs TRBV5-1 and TRBJ1-4; D possibly corresponds to TRBD1 (6 bases). This CDR3 spans 14 amino acids. Germline V gives CDR1 SGHRS, CDR2 YFSETQ. The V end was cut by 5 bases, the J end by 6 bases, with 14 bases between. This CDR3 reads CASRTAGDDEKLFF. Here the CDR3 DNA reads TGCGCCAGCAGGACGGCAGGGGATGATGAAAAACTGTTTTTT.

The chain joins TRBV7-2 to TRBJ2-5; D possibly corresponds to TRBD1 (7 bases). The germline gives CDR1 SGHTA, CDR2 FQGNSA. This CDR3 region has 16 residues. The V end lost 5 bases, the J end lost 5 bases, and 21 bases lay between the germline ends. The CDR3 is CASSPFSRGARETQYF. For the CDR3, the DNA is TGTGCCAGCAGCCCCTTTTCCAGGGGGGCTCGGGAGACCCAGTACTTC.